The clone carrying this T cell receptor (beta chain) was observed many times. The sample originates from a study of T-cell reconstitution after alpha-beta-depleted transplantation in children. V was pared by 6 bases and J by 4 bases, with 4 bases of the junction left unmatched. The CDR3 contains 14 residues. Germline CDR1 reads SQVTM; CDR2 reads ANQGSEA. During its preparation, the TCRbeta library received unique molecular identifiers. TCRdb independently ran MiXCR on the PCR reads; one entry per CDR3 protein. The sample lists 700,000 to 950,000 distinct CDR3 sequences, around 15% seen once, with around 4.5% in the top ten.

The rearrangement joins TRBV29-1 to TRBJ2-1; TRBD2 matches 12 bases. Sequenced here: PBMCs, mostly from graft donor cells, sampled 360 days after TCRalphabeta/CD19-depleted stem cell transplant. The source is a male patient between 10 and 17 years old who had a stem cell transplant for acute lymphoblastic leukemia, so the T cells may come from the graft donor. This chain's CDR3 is CSVLAGGPYNEQFF. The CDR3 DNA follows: TGCAGCGTACTAGCGGGAGGTCCGTACAATGAGCAGTTCTTC.